Sequencing of this TCR delta chain was carried out in a study of γδ T cells in repeated Plasmodium falciparum infection (dated by TCRdb to the early 2020s). Study-level background: The natural-infection arm enrolled Malian children exposed to intense seasonal malaria transmission, compared against age and gender matched Australian children. Four controlled human malaria infections were administered to five malaria-naive U.S. adults over 644 days by bites from P. falciparum NF54-infected Anopheles stephensi mosquitoes. Samples from controlled-infection subjects were taken at baseline, right before selected infections, and 21 days after each infection. Malian gammadelta TCR repertoires were analysed cross-sectionally during no-transmission periods and were analysed longitudinally across acute febrile malaria episodes. The study looked at how repeated Plasmodium falciparum infection shapes the human gammadelta T cell repertoire, using both natural infection in Mali and controlled human malaria infection.

Vgamma9/Vdelta2+ and Vdelta2-negative gammadelta T cell populations were flow-sorted from peripheral blood mononuclear cells for bulk TCR repertoire analysis. The germline V end is reduced by 0 bases and the J end by 0 bases; junction bases left unmatched: 6. CDR1 and CDR2, looked up from the germline V gene, are GEAIGNYY and EKD. The CDR3 spans 20 residues, from the cysteine through the phenylalanine. The read is trimmed to its CDR3 DNA, 60 bases read in frame from base 1. There are many counts of this clone. The antigen this receptor binds is unknown. No per-base quality is available; no much larger clone lies one base away. The sample holds other DNA sequences that translate to the same CDR3. The library was obtained by multiplex PCR. Sequencing used an Illumina MiSeq. Every sorted gammadelta T cell sample had both its TCR gamma (TRG) and TCR delta (TRD) chains sequenced. On the study's bioinformatics: Repertoire analyses included clonotype tree plots, accumulated frequency of the top 20 clonotypes, diversity index (DI) and D75 metrics. Public reads were reanalyzed in TCRdb with CATT, and rows carrying the same DNA were merged afterwards. TCRdb's processing, not the study's, gives the V and J calls here. A total of tens of thousands of delta-chain clones appear in this sample, roughly 1.4% of them only once. Jointly, the top ten make up roughly 8.1% of the sample.

Overall results and qualifications from the work: The controlled-infection cohort was small, limiting analysis of inter-individual variability in gammadelta T cell responses. Waves of new clonotype selection in Vdelta2-negative, largely Vdelta1+, gammadelta TCR repertoires appeared to be driven by repeated controlled infections. Vgamma9/Vdelta2+ TCR repertoires kept a highly stable polyclonal repertoire across time and infection, and many TCRgamma sequences overlapped between individuals. The Malian cohort was drawn from a small rural village made up mostly of one ethnic group, which limits generalizability. Vdelta2-negative gammadelta TCR repertoires from Malian children appeared more clonally expanded, less diverse and less shared than those of Australian children.

The chain employs TRDV2 and TRDJ3; TRDD3 agrees with 11 junctional bases. The TCR originated in a pool of human donors (malaria-infected and uninfected, not separated). The source material was gamma-delta T cells from blood. The DNA is TGTGCCTGTGACACCGTGCTGGGGGATACCAGCTCCTGGGACACCCGACAGATGTTTTTC. This translates into CACDTVLGDTSSWDTRQMFF.